Reported below is one TCR beta chain. What it recognizes is unknown. The same CDR3 is also encoded by other DNA sequences in this sample. Assay used: immunoSEQ multiplex PCR; TCRdb lists only in-frame clones, some missing. Among 2 million to 3 million clones listed, roughly 93% were seen once. These data belong to a study of shared clonotypes between healthy human individuals. Study-wide findings and caveats: The study generally estimated greater richness for naive than memory subsets.

Naive CD45RA+ and memory CD45RA-negative subsets were split from CD4+ cells. Germline lookup yields CDR1 SGHRS and CDR2 YFSETQ. The CDR3 has 12 amino acids. V lost 0 bases and J lost 5, with 5 bases in between. The chain recombines TRBV5-1 with TRBJ1-1; D unresolved. The specimen sequenced was naive CD4+ T cells from PBMCs. Subset described: CD45RA+ positively selected. The receptor was isolated from a man in his late teens or twenties in good health. Some clones in this sample may be carry-over from other donors' samples. The CDR3 reads CASSLGRTEAFF. CDR3 DNA sequence: TGCGCCAGCAGCTTGGGGCGGACTGAAGCTTTCTTT.